This T cell receptor (beta chain) emerged from a study of blood T cell repertoires in COVID-19. The V and J ends lost 7 bases and 1 base respectively, with 8 bases between them. This CDR3 has 14 residues. Germline V gene sequence: CDR1 MNHEY, CDR2 SVGAGI. Produced via immunoSEQ multiplex PCR; TCRdb's table is partial and in-frame only. This sample yields about 88,000 clones, of which less than 85% are seen a single time; approximately 10% belongs to the top ten. The receptor was isolated from a human donor in a cohort sampled during active COVID-19. The chain couples TRBV6-5 to TRBJ2-6; D unclear. Sequencing used peripheral blood. CDR3 in DNA: TGTGCCAGCACTTGGGCTTCTGGGGCCAACGTCCTGACTTTC. Amino acids: CASTWASGANVLTF.